This T cell receptor beta chain was recorded in a study of beta chain features in type 1 diabetes. V shed 2 bases and J 4 bases; nucleotides not matched to a gene: 7. This CDR3 comprises 17 residues. Germline-derived CDR1 and CDR2 are ENHRY and SYGVKD. Via the markers CD45RO/CCR7/CD25/CD127/CD95/CD27, stem cell-like memory, regulatory, central memory and naive CD4+ cells were sorted. Expressed TCRB transcripts were sequenced after all isolated RNA was converted to cDNA. Method: immunoSEQ multiplex PCR; TCRdb's copy keeps in-frame clones and lacks some. The sample contains 450,000 to 600,000 clones, approximately 31% of which appear only once.

V is TRBV10-3 and J is TRBJ2-1; 11 bases are shared with TRBD2. Sequenced: naive CD4+ T cells from blood. The receptor's source is a man aged 18 to 35 in good health. This chain's CDR3 is CAISETGLAETYNEQFF. The CDR3, as DNA: TGTGCCATCAGTGAGACGGGACTAGCGGAGACTTACAATGAGCAGTTCTTC.